This T cell receptor beta chain was documented in a study of response to subunit inactivated influenza vaccine. Overall study findings and caveats: Authors proposed each seasonal influenza vaccination draws in few new T cells.

Notes on this clonotype: The antigen remains unidentified.

Trimming stripped 3 bases from V and 2 bases from J, with 17 bases between. This CDR3 comprises 16 residues. Germline loops: CDR1 LGHNA, CDR2 YNFKEQ. TCRdb reprocessed the RT-PCR reads via MiXCR and lists one record per CDR3 protein. The table includes 600,000 to 850,000 distinct CDR3 sequences, 11% to 15% detected once. The chain has TRBV4-2 and TRBJ2-7; tentatively, D is TRBD1 (7 bases). The input for sequencing was PBMCs from blood, taken 14 to 15 days before vaccination. The TCR sequence derives from a man aged 45-65 years who received an inactivated influenza vaccine. This chain's CDR3 is CASSQTQGGVTYEQYF. As DNA, the CDR3 is TGTGCCAGCAGCCAGACTCAGGGGGGAGTCACCTACGAGCAGTACTTC.